This T cell receptor beta chain is drawn from a study of blood T cell repertoires in COVID-19. TCRdb keeps only in-frame clones here, not all; method: immunoSEQ multiplex PCR. In the table there are approximately 130,000 clones, roughly 79% of which are singletons. Germline V gene data show CDR1 as MNHNY and CDR2 as SVGAGI (reference sequence). V gave up 2 bases and J gave up 4 bases, with 15 bases separating them. The CDR3 length is 16 residues. The sample comprised peripheral blood. The receptor comes from a man older than 75 with acute or convalescent COVID-19. The chain recombines TRBV6-6 with TRBJ1-5; possible D gene TRBD1, 6 bases. CDR3 bases: TGTGCCAGCAGTTACGAAGGCAGGGGCGCGAATCAGCCCCAGCATTTT. It is translated as CASSYEGRGANQPQHF.